This entry features one T cell receptor (beta chain) sequence. Its antigen remains undetermined. One base away there is no much larger clone; base qualities are not given. The immunoSEQ Assay, a bias-controlled multiplex PCR, was used to amplify TCRbeta CDR3 regions from genomic DNA. Processing in the source paper ran as follows. The number of nucleated cells in each sample was estimated from the amplification of reference gene primers within the assay. To quantify the absolute abundance of each unique TCRbeta CDR3 rearrangement, sequence reads were collapsed and filtered. For each sample, productive Simpson clonality was calculated as the square root of Simpson's diversity index over productive rearrangements. The immuneACCESS repertoire file appears here via TCRdb, limited to in-frame rearrangements. These files lack a portion of the clones; in checked studies, under half of the deficit traces to unresolved V genes, and the cause of the others is not known. The V and J calls and the clone size are those of that table, but D and trimming were determined from the DNA. Present in this sample are about 140,000 clones, around 83% of which were seen just once. Of the sample, 8.2% is held by the ten largest clones.

CDR1 MNHEY and CDR2 SVGAGI are derived from the germline V gene. Deletion took 1 base off V and 1 base off J, with a span of 7 bases between the germline ends. Reading from cysteine to phenylalanine, the CDR3 counts 14 amino acids. Here the CDR3 DNA is all that survives: 42 bases in frame from base 1. This sample stems from a study of blood T cell repertoires in COVID-19 (dated by TCRdb to 2018 to 2020). Study-wide context: Samples covering the acute and convalescent phases of COVID-19 were provided by collaborators in the United States, Italy and Spain. A de-identified subject ID, COVID-19 status, age in years and sex were almost always included in the sample metadata. HLA class I and class II types, where available, came from metadata supplied by the sample provider rather than from assay-based typing. Deeply sampled blood TCRbeta repertoires from subjects exposed to, actively infected with, or recovered from COVID-19 were included in the dataset. The repertoires were released in a freely available public database intended as a resource for research on the immune response to SARS-CoV-2. The material from the prospective study consisted of cDNA or gDNA derived from T cells, B-cell-depleted T cells, or PBMCs. Samples came from the ongoing ImmuneRACE study (first 160 participants) plus 1,254 subjects from 6 global collaborators.

What the work shows at the level of the full study, not this receptor alone: The quantity of clinical and demographic metadata differed by source and by participant and was supplied without curation.

Whole blood was collected in K2EDTA tubes by collaborating institutions according to the institutions' own protocols. For TCRbeta analysis, collaborators shipped samples as frozen whole blood, isolated PBMCs, or DNA extracted from either of those sample types. The rearranged chain carries TRBV6-5 and TRBJ1-1, with the D gene not confidently named. This sequence originates from a woman between 55 and 75 years old with acute or convalescent COVID-19. The sample taken for sequencing was peripheral blood. The bases are TGTGCCAGCAGTTACTTCCCCCGGAACACTGAAGCTTTCTTT. This yields the protein CASSYFPRNTEAFF.